This T cell receptor (beta chain) is from a study of T cells in Graves' hyperthyroidism and ophthalmopathy. Regarding the study as a whole: Also found in blood were most expanded thyroid clonotypes above 0.001.

This clonotype was counted ten times or more. What it binds is unknown. It was at first hyperthyroidism diagnosis, before any ophthalmopathy symptoms, that the blood sample was taken. The authors obtained PBMCs from roughly 10 ml of fresh peripheral blood. The germline V gene encodes CDR1 MNHNS and CDR2 SASEGT. The CDR3 is made up of 15 amino acids. V lost 1 base, J lost 3 bases, and 12 bases lay in between. Amplification targeted TCR beta CDR3 regions from RNA transcripts. The HTBI primer set drove a first-round RT-PCR of the TCR CDR3. TCRdb itself ran the multiplex PCR reads through MiXCR, one entry per CDR3 protein. The sample lists more than 300,000 distinct CDR3 sequences, roughly a sixth occurring once.

The receptor was derived from a woman in her 30s with Graves' hyperthyroidism that later progressed to Graves' ophthalmopathy. V is TRBV6-1 and J is TRBJ1-1, with D maybe TRBD1 (5 bases). Sample: blood. The chain's CDR3 is CASSEGGRGYTEAFF. For the CDR3, the DNA is TGTGCCAGCAGTGAAGGGGGGAGGGGTTACACTGAAGCTTTCTTT.